This T cell receptor (beta chain) emerged from a study of blood T cell repertoires in COVID-19. At the level of the study: Samples taken during acute and convalescent COVID-19 were collected in the United States, Italy and Spain. In each case, the material was cDNA or gDNA derived from T cells, B-cell-depleted T cells, or PBMCs.

The table came from immunoSEQ multiplex PCR; TCRdb's copy has only in-frame clones and leaves some out. The sample includes under 25,000 clones, 70% to 90% of them seen just once. The V gene lost 6 bases and the J gene lost 8 bases, with 11 bases spanning the gap. The length of the CDR3 is 11 residues. CDR1 and CDR2 from the germline V gene are SQVTM and ANQGSEA. Sequencing input: peripheral blood. The chain links TRBV29-1 to TRBJ2-1; D is perhaps TRBD2 (5 bases). This clonotype was sampled from a human donor with active COVID-19. The donor label of this sample is uncertain. DNA for the CDR3: TGCAGCGTCTACAGCGGCCATGAGCAGTTCTTC. This sequence encodes CSVYSGHEQFF.